Below, 32 T cell receptor beta chains from the same sample are listed, as sequenced in a study of T cells in Graves' hyperthyroidism and ophthalmopathy. The TCR beta CDR3 regions underwent amplification using RNA transcripts as the source. HTBI primers drove first-round RT-PCR of the TCR CDR3. MiXCR, applied by TCRdb to the multiplex PCR reads, yields one record per CDR3 protein. The sample includes hundreds of thousands of distinct CDR3 sequences, 14% of them seen just once. The source material was blood. These receptors came from a woman between 18 and 29 years old with Graves' hyperthyroidism.

The rearrangement joins TRBV28 to TRBJ1-6, with a tentative D call TRBD1 (6 bases). This CDR3 has 20 residues. Per the germline V gene, CDR1 is MDHEN and CDR2 is SYDVKM. V lost 5 bases and J lost 7, with 30 bases in between. The CDR3 DNA reads as TGTGCCAGCAGTCTTCCCGGCGGTGGGGGGGCCCTTGTTACCAATTCACCCCTCCACTTT. Protein sequence: CASSLPGGGGALVTNSPLHF.

This clonotype was seen at least ten times. This chain uses TRBV30 with TRBJ1-2; D not certain. Trimming removed 2 bases from V and 2 bases from J, with 6 bases in between. The CDR3 sequence is 12 residues long. Germline CDR1 and CDR2: GTSNPN and SVGIG (reference sequence). Here the CDR3 reads CAWSKSNYGYTF. The CDR3, as DNA: TGTGCCTGGAGTAAGTCGAACTATGGCTACACCTTC.

The chain couples TRBV29-1 to TRBJ2-7, with D possibly being TRBD1 (5 bases). This CDR3 comprises 15 residues. In germline, CDR1 is SQVTM, CDR2 ANQGSEA. Trimming stripped 6 bases from V and 4 bases from J, with 22 bases between. The CDR3 DNA reads as TGCAGCGTCTTGCTAGGTATCGGTGGGGCATACGAGCAGTACTTC. Its translation: CSVLLGIGGAYEQYF.

This clonotype occurred many times. The V gene is TRBV28, the J gene TRBJ2-1; D uncertain. This CDR3 spans 13 amino acids. CDR1 MDHEN and CDR2 SYDVKM come from the germline V gene. Trimming left V 3 bases short and J 3 bases short, with 6 bases between. CDR3 coding DNA: TGTGCCAGCAGTTTTCGCAACTACAATGAGCAGTTCTTC. It encodes CASSFRNYNEQFF.

This clonotype has at least ten counts. V usage is TRBV11-3 and J usage is TRBJ1-1; D not resolved. This CDR3 has 14 amino acids. The germline gives CDR1 SGHNT, CDR2 YENEEA. Trimming removed 1 base from V and 4 bases from J, with 10 bases in between. CDR3 bases: TGTGCCAGCAGCTTAGGGTGGGCGCTCACTGAAGCTTTCTTT. It translates to CASSLGWALTEAFF.

This clonotype was observed many times. This chain uses TRBV18 with TRBJ1-5; D remains unclear. This CDR3 is built from 13 residues. V was cut by 2 bases and J by 7 bases, with 9 bases left in between. Looked up from germline, CDR1 is KGHSH and CDR2 is LQKENI. The CDR3 here is CASSPSSSQPQHF. CDR3 in DNA: TGTGCCAGCTCACCAAGTTCGTCGCAGCCCCAGCATTTT.

This clonotype showed up many times. The rearrangement joins TRBV11-3 to TRBJ1-2; the D is unclear. The V gene's germline CDR1 is SGHNT and CDR2 YENEEA. The CDR3 totals 13 residues. V was trimmed by 5 bases and J by 4 bases, leaving 11 bases between them. The CDR3 sequence: CASSGENGYGYTF. CDR3 DNA: TGTGCCAGCAGCGGCGAGAACGGCTATGGCTACACCTTC.

The sample holds many counts of this clonotype. The genes are TRBV7-2 and TRBJ1-1, with no clear D. Germline CDR1 reads SGHTA; CDR2 reads FQGNSA. V was shortened by 3 bases and J by 7 bases, with 15 bases between the two germline ends. This CDR3 spans 14 amino acids. The CDR3 spells CASSFSPAANEAFF. The CDR3 DNA reads as TGTGCCAGCAGCTTTTCGCCGGCAGCTAATGAAGCTTTCTTT.

This chain connects TRBV20-1 to TRBJ1-1; TRBD1 might be the D (5 bases). There are 12 residues in the CDR3. V shed 3 bases and J shed 1 base, with 6 bases lying between them. Germline V lookup: CDR1 DFQATT, CDR2 SNEGSKA (reference sequence). The CDR3 nucleotides read TGCAGTGCTAGCGGACAGAACACTGAAGCTTTCTTT. Protein product: CSASGQNTEAFF.

This clonotype was counted between two and nine times. V gene TRBV6-1 combines with J gene TRBJ2-2, with D unclear. The CDR3 length is 12 residues. Germline V lookup: CDR1 MNHNS, CDR2 SASEGT. V lost 7 bases and J 9 bases, leaving 12 bases between the germline ends. Written as DNA, the CDR3 is TGTGCCAGCATCGGACCGAACCGGGAGCTGTTTTTT. Its translation: CASIGPNRELFF.

This clonotype has at least ten counts. V is TRBV12-3 or TRBV12-4 and J is TRBJ2-3; TRBD1 aligns across 7 bases. Unmatched junction bases numbered 10, after V lost 3 bases and J lost 7 bases. The CDR3 runs 15 residues. This CDR3 is CASSLLGRQGNTQYF. CDR3 nucleotide sequence: TGTGCCAGCAGTTTGTTGGGCCGACAGGGAAATACGCAGTATTTT.

The table lists this clonotype with a few counts. CDR3 sequence reads: CASSLSSGATNEKLFF. In DNA form, the CDR3 reads TGTGCCAGCAGCCTCTCTAGTGGTGCAACTAATGAAAAACTGTTTTTT. This chain uses TRBV7-3 with TRBJ1-4; D is unclear. The CDR3 spans 16 residues. Germline CDR1 reads SGHTA; CDR2 reads FQGTGA. V dropped 5 bases and J dropped 0 bases, with 13 bases sitting between them.

The DNA of the CDR3 is TGTGCCAGTAGTATAAGCGAGCTTCGAGATACGCAGTATTTT. Translated, it gives CASSISELRDTQYF. The rearrangement uses TRBV5-6 and TRBJ2-3; D is ambiguous. Germline CDR1 reads SGHDT; CDR2 reads YYEEEE. V lost 8 bases to trimming and J lost 5 bases, with 18 bases between them. The CDR3 spans 14 residues.

This clonotype has ten or more counts. This chain uses TRBV30 with TRBJ1-3; D unresolved. The CDR3 extends over 11 amino acids. CDR1 GTSNPN and CDR2 SVGIG come from the germline V gene (reference sequence). Between the trimmed V and J ends, which lost 2 bases and 9 bases, there was a span of 8 bases. Here the CDR3 reads CAWSPHSTIYF. In nucleotides, the CDR3 is TGTGCCTGGAGTCCGCATAGCACCATATATTTT. Combining the CDR3 with reference TRBV30 and TRBJ1-3 gives the whole variable domain SQTIHQWPATLVQPVGSPLSLECTVEGTSNPNLYWYRQAAGRGLQLLFYSVGIGQISSEVPQNLSASRPQDRQFILSSKKLLLSDSGFYLCAWSPHSTIYFGEGSWLTVV.

Ten or more counts support this clonotype. J is TRBJ2-7 and V is TRBV7-2; no reliable D call. Germline CDR1 is SGHTA and CDR2 is FQGNSA. CDR3 size: 13 residues. Trimming stripped 2 bases from V and 4 bases from J, with 9 bases between. CDR3 residues: CASSLSWQYEQYF. CDR3 DNA: TGTGCCAGCAGCTTATCGTGGCAATACGAGCAGTACTTC.

V and J are TRBV20-1 and TRBJ1-2, with TRBD1 matching over 7 bases. With 0 bases clipped from V and 8 bases from J, the junction kept 9 bases outside the gene matches. This CDR3 contains 14 residues. CDR1 and CDR2 (germline): DFQATT, SNEGSKA (reference sequence). The CDR3 is CSARDRTGAKGYTF. The CDR3 coding sequence is TGCAGTGCTAGAGATCGGACAGGCGCCAAGGGCTACACCTTC.

This clonotype was observed at least ten times. The chain couples TRBV7-9 to TRBJ2-7, with TRBD1 as a possible D gene (6 bases). Germline loops: CDR1 SEHNR, CDR2 FQNEAQ (reference sequence). Trimming removed 5 bases from V and 1 base from J, with 12 bases in between. The CDR3 length is 14 residues. The CDR3 sequence: CASSGAQGSYEQYF. In DNA, the CDR3 is TGTGCCAGCAGCGGGGCCCAGGGGTCCTACGAGCAGTACTTC.

The table lists this clonotype with many counts. This chain joins TRBV2 and TRBJ1-1; the D gene is possibly TRBD1 (6 bases). This CDR3 is 13 amino acids long. Germline V CDR1 and CDR2: SNHLY, FYNNEI. V shed 6 bases and J shed 4 bases, with 12 bases lying between them. This chain's CDR3 is CASRGTGFTEAFF. Written as DNA, the CDR3 is TGTGCCAGCAGAGGCACAGGGTTCACTGAAGCTTTCTTT.

The rearrangement links TRBV10-3 to TRBJ2-3; 8 positions match TRBD1. Germline V gives CDR1 ENHRY, CDR2 SYGVKD. V was clipped by 3 bases and J by 11 bases; unmatched bases: 13. This CDR3 comprises 15 residues. The CDR3 sequence: CAISDSLPGTGEQYF. For the CDR3, the DNA is TGTGCCATCAGTGATAGTTTACCCGGGACAGGAGAGCAGTATTTT.

This clonotype turned up a few times. V is TRBV7-3 and J is TRBJ2-2; perhaps TRBD2 as D (6 bases). Germline V CDR1 and CDR2: SGHTA, FQGTGA. The CDR3 extends over 15 amino acids. The ends were cut back, 1 base at V and 7 bases at J, with 13 bases in the middle. The CDR3 region is CASSLIAGRIGELFF. As DNA, the CDR3 is TGTGCCAGCAGCTTAATTGCAGGGAGGATCGGGGAGCTGTTTTTT.

The chain links TRBV5-4 to TRBJ2-7; TRBD2 matches 13 bases. The V gene's germline CDR1 is SGHNT and CDR2 YYREEE (reference sequence). The CDR3 length is 15 residues. V trimming: 4 bases; J trimming: 4 bases; junction bases outside the gene matches: 5. The DNA of the CDR3 is TGTGCCAGCAGCGGTGGACTAGCGGGAGAATACGAGCAGTACTTC. It encodes CASSGGLAGEYEQYF.

The chain uses TRBV25-1 and TRBJ2-2; D might be TRBD2 (6 bases). Trimming left V 4 bases short and J 5 bases short, with 14 bases between. Germline CDR1 MGHDK, CDR2 SYGVNS. The CDR3 is 15 amino acids. CDR3 sequence reads: CASSVALAATGELFF. The CDR3 bases are TGTGCCAGCAGTGTGGCACTAGCTGCGACCGGGGAGCTGTTTTTT.

This clonotype was counted many times. The chain carries TRBV7-9 and TRBJ2-7, with 7 bases matching TRBD2. Trimming cost V 7 bases and J 5 bases; bases outside gene matches: 11. Germline CDR1 SEHNR, CDR2 FQNEAQ (reference sequence). The CDR3 covers 14 residues. The CDR3: CASTPRQGGDEQYF. CDR3 in DNA: TGTGCCAGCACCCCACGGCAGGGAGGGGACGAGCAGTACTTC.

This clonotype was observed a handful of times. This sequence may be a read error, since a much larger clone differs from it by one base. V and J are TRBV11-2 and TRBJ1-1, with D possibly matching TRBD1 (5 bases). The CDR3 runs to 12 residues. The germline gives CDR1 SGHAT, CDR2 FQNNGV. Between the trimmed V and J ends, which lost 4 bases and 11 bases, there was a span of 14 bases. CDR3 sequence reads: CASSSRQIGAFF. The CDR3 nucleotides are TGTGCCAGCAGCTCAAGACAGATCGGGGCTTTCTTT.

This clonotype was seen repeatedly, ten times or more. The chain joins TRBV20-1 to TRBJ2-2; D remains unclear. Germline V CDR1 and CDR2: DFQATT, SNEGSKA (reference sequence). Trimming pared 3 bases from V and 1 base from J, leaving 9 bases between. The CDR3 is 14 residues long. The CDR3 loop reads CSARSSLNTGELFF. CDR3 bases: TGCAGTGCTAGGTCCAGCCTGAACACCGGGGAGCTGTTTTTT.

This clonotype was seen ten or more times. The chain links TRBV7-9 to TRBJ2-5; D is ambiguous. V was shortened by 2 bases and J by 6 bases, with 10 bases between the two germline ends. Germline assignment: CDR1 SEHNR and CDR2 FQNEAQ (reference sequence). There are 13 residues in the CDR3. CDR3 sequence (DNA): TGTGCCAGCAGCTTACCCGTTCGAAAGACCCAGTACTTC. It yields the protein CASSLPVRKTQYF.

The chain couples TRBV4-2 to TRBJ2-3; weak D call: TRBD2 (5 bases). Trimming stripped 1 base from V and 4 bases from J, with 15 bases between. The CDR3 is 16 amino acids. Germline CDR1 and CDR2: LGHNA and YNFKEQ. The CDR3 nucleotides read TGTGCCAGCAGCCAAGTTCTCCTAGCCGGTTCAGATACGCAGTATTTT. Its translation is CASSQVLLAGSDTQYF.

This clonotype was counted at least ten times. V is TRBV30 and J is TRBJ1-2, with D perhaps matching TRBD1 (5 bases). Germline CDR1 GTSNPN, CDR2 SVGIG (reference sequence). The CDR3 has 14 residues. V was cut by 5 bases and J by 4 bases, with 17 bases left in between. The CDR3 loop reads CAWAQDNGGYGYTF. The CDR3 nucleotides are TGTGCCTGGGCCCAGGATAACGGGGGCTATGGCTACACCTTC.

The table lists this clonotype with a few counts. This chain joins TRBV12-3 or TRBV12-4 and TRBJ2-1, with 7 positions matching TRBD2. The trim removed 5 bases at V and 6 bases at J, leaving 13 bases unmatched. The CDR3 consists of 16 residues. CDR3 in amino acids: CASSEPSGLDINEQFF. As DNA, the CDR3 is TGTGCCAGCAGTGAACCTAGCGGCCTAGACATCAATGAGCAGTTCTTC.

This clonotype was counted between two and nine times. The CDR3 region is CANLAGGPELFF. The CDR3 nucleotides read TGTGCCAATCTAGCGGGAGGGCCGGAGCTGTTTTTT. The genes are TRBV13 and TRBJ2-2; 12 nucleotides agree with TRBD2. Losses at the gene ends were 10 bases for V and 10 bases for J; bases not matched to a gene: 4. The CDR3 runs 12 residues. The germline V gene encodes CDR1 PRHDT and CDR2 FYEKMQ (reference sequence).

This clonotype was seen at least ten times. The chain has TRBV28 and TRBJ1-4; D is unresolved. The germline V gene encodes CDR1 MDHEN and CDR2 SYDVKM. This CDR3 is 14 amino acids long. Trimming removed 5 bases from V and 7 bases from J, with 14 bases in between. The CDR3 coding sequence is TGTGCCAGCAGTGTCTCTCACCAACTTGAAAAACTGTTTTTT. Translating gives CASSVSHQLEKLFF.

This clonotype was observed a few times. The chain employs TRBV10-3 and TRBJ2-7, with TRBD2 as a possible D gene (5 bases). The CDR3 runs to 13 residues. Deletions cut 8 bases from V and 5 bases from J, with 16 bases between. Germline loops: CDR1 ENHRY, CDR2 SYGVKD. CDR3 residues: CAIRSGNVDEQYF. CDR3 DNA: TGTGCCATCCGTTCCGGGAATGTCGACGAGCAGTACTTC.